This TCR beta chain was recorded in a study of shared clonotypes between healthy human individuals. V was pared by 7 bases and J by 0 bases, with 2 bases between. Germline V gives CDR1 ENHRY, CDR2 SYGVKD. The CDR3 consists of 11 residues. Assay used: immunoSEQ multiplex PCR; TCRdb lists only in-frame clones, some missing. Of 1.5 million to 1.9 million clones in the sample, approximately 98% were seen once. This sequence originates from a man under 40 in good health. The J gene is TRBJ2-3, the V gene TRBV10-3, with no clear D. Sequencing input: naive CD4+ T cells sorted from blood. Subset reported: CD45RA+ positively selected. The CDR3 DNA follows: TGTGCCATCAAGAGCACAGATACGCAGTATTTT. Its protein is CAIKSTDTQYF.